The following is a TCR beta chain sequence with its context. As handled by the study authors: Quantification of nucleated cells was approximated via reference gene primer amplification. Method: immunoSEQ multiplex PCR; TCRdb's copy keeps in-frame clones and lacks some. The V and J calls and clone size were taken over from that table, and D and trimming were inferred from the DNA. The sample lists roughly 39,000 clones; around 95% were seen once. This entry is derived from a study of blood T cell repertoires in COVID-19. Study-wide background: The origin of the acute and convalescent COVID-19 samples was the United States, Italy and Spain. Sample material is recorded as cDNA or gDNA derived from T cells, B-cell-depleted T cells, or PBMCs.

The CDR3 totals 16 residues. Germline V gives CDR1 LNHDA, CDR2 SQIVND (reference sequence). The junction had 10 bases not matched to a gene; V was cut back by 9 bases and J by 1 base. The sequenced sample was peripheral blood. The TCR was taken from a human donor with active COVID-19. The donor label of this sample is uncertain. The chain recombines TRBV19 with TRBJ2-3; 10 bases are shared with TRBD1. The CDR3 here is CASRDRGIRGTDTQYF. In nucleotides, the CDR3 is TGTGCCAGCCGGGACAGGGGAATCCGTGGCACAGATACGCAGTATTTT.